This T cell receptor (beta chain) was identified in a study of early stage breast cancer tumors. Repertoires were generated with immunoSEQ multiplex PCR, while TCRdb's copy carries only in-frame clones and drops some. The table shows roughly 30,000 clones, with about four fifths occurring only once. The CDR3 spans 18 residues. From germline, CDR1 is SGHTA and CDR2 FQGNSA. V lost 5 bases and J lost 0; bases outside the gene matches: 12. This sequence joins TRBV7-2 and TRBJ2-3; TRBD1 matches 9 bases. The sequence was obtained from a person aged 50 to 59 with breast cancer. The sequencing input was blood. The CDR3 DNA reads TGTGCCAGCAGCCAGGACAGGGGAGGGGATACTAGCACAGATACGCAGTATTTT. Translating gives CASSQDRGGDTSTDTQYF.